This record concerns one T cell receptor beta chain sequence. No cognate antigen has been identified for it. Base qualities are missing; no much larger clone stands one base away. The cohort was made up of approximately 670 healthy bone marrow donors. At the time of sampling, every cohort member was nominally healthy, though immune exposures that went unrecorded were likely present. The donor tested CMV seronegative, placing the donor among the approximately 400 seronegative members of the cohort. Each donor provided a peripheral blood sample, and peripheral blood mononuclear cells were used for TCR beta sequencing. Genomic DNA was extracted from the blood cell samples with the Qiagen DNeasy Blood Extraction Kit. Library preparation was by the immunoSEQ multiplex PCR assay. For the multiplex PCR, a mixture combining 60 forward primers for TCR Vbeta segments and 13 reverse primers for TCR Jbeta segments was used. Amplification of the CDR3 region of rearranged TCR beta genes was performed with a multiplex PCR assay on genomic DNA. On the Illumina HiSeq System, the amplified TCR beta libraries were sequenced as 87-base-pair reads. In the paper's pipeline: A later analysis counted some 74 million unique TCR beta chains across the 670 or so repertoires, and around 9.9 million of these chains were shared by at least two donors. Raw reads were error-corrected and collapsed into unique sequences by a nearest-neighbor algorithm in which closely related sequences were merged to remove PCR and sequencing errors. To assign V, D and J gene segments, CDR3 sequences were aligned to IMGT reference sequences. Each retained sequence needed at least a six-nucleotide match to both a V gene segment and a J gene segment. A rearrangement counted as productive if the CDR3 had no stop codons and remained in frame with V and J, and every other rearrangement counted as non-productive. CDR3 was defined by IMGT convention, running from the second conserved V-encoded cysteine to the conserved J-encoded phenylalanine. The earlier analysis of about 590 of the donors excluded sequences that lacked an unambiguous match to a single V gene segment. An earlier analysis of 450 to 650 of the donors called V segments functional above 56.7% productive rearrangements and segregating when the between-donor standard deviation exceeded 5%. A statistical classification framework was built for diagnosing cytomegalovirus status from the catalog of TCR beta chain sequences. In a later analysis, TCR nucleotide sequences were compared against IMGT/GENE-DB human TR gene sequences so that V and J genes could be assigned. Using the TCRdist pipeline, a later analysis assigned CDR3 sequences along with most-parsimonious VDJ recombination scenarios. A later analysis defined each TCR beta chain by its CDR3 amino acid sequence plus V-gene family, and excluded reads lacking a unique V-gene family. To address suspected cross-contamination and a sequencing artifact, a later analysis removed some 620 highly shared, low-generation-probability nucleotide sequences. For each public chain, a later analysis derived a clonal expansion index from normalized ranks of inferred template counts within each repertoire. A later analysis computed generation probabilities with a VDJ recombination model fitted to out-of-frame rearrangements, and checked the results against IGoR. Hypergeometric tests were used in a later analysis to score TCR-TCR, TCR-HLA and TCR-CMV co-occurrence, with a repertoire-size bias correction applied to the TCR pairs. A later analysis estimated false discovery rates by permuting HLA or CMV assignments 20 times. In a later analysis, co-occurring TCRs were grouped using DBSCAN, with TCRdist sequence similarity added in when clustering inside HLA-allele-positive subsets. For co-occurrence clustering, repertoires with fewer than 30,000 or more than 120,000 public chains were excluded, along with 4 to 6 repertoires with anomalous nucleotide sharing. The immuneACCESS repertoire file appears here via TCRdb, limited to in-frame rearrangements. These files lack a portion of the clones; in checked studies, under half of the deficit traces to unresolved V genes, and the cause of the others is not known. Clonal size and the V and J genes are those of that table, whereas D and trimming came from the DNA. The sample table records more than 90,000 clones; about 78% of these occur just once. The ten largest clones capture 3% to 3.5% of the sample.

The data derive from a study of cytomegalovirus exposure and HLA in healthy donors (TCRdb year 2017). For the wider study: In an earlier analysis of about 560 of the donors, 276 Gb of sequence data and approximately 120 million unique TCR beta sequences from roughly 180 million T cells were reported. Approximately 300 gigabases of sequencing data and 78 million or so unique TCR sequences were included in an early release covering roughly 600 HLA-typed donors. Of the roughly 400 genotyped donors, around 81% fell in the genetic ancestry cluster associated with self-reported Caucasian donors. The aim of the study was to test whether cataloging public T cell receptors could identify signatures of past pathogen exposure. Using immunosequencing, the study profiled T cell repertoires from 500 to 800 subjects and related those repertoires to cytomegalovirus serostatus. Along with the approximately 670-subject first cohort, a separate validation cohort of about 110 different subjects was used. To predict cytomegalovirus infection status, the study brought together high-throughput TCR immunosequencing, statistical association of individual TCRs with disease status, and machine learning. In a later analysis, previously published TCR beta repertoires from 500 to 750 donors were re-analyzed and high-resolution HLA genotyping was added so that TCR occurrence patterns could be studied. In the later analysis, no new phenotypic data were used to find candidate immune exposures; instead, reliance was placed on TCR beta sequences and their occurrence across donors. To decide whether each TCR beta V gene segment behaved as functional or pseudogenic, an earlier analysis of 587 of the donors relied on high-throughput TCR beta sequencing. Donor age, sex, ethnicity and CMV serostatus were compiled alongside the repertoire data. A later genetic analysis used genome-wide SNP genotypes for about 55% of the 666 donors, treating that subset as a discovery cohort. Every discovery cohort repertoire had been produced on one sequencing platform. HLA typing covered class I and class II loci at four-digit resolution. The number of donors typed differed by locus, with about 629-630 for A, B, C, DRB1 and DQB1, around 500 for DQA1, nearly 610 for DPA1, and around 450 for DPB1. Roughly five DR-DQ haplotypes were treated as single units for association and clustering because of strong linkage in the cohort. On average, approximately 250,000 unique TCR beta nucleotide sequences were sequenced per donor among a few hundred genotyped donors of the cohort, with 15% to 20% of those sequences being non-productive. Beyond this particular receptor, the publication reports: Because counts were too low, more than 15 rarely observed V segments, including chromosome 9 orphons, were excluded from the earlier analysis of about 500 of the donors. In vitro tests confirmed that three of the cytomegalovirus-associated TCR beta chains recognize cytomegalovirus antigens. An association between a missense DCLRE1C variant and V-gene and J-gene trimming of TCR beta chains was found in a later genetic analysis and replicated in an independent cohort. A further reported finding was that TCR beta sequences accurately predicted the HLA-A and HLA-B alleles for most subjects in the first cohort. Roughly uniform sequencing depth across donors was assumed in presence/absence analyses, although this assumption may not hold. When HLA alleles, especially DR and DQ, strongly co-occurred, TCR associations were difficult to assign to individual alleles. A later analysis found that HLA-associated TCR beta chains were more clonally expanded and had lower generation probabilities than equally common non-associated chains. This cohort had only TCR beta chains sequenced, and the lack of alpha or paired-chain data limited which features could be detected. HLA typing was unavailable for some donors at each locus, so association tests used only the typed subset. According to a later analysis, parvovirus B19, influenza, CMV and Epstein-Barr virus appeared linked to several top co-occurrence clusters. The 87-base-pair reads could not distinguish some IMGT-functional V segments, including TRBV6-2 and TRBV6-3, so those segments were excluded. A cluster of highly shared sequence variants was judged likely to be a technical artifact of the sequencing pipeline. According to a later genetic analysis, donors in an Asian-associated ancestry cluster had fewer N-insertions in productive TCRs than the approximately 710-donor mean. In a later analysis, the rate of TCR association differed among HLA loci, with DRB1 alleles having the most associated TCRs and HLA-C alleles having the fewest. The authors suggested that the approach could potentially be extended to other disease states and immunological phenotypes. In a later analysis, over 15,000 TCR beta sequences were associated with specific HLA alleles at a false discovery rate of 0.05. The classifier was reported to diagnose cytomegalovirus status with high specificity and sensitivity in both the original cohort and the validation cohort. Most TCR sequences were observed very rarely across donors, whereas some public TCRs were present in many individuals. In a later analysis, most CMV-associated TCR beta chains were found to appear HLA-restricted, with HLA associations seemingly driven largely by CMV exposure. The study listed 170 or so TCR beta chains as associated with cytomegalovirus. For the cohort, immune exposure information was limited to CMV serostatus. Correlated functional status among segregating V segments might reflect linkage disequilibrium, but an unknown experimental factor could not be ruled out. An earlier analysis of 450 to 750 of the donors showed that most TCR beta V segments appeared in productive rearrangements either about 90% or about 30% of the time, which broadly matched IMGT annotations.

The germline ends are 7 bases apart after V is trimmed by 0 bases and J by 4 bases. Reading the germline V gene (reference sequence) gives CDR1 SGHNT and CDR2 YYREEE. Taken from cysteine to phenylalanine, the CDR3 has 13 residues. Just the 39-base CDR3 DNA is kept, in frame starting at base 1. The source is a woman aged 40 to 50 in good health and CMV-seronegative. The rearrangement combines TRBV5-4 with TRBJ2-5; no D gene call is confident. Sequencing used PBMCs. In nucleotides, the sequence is TGTGCCAGCAGCTTGGCCCACGGAGAGACCCAGTACTTC. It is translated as CASSLAHGETQYF.